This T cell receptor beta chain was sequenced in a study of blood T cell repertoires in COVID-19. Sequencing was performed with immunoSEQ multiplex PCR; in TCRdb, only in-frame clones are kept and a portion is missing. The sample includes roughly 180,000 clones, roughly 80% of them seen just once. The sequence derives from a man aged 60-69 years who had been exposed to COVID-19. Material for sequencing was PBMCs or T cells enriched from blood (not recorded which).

This CDR3 reads CASSLGGGITQPQHF. In DNA form, the CDR3 reads TGTGCCAGCAGCTTAGGAGGGGGCATAACACAGCCCCAGCATTTT. This chain links TRBV7-2 with TRBJ1-5; 7 nucleotides align to TRBD1. Trimming took 1 base from V and 7 from J; bases not matched to a gene: 7. Germline loops: CDR1 SGHTA, CDR2 FQGNSA. The CDR3 runs 15 residues.